Shown below are 10 T cell receptor beta chains from a single sample sequenced in a study of shared clonotypes between healthy human individuals (dated by TCRdb to about 2020). The library relied on the immunoSEQ multiplex PCR assay. TCRdb took over this immuneACCESS table, retaining in-frame rearrangements with V and J assigned. Such tables are incomplete; in checked studies, under half of the missing clones stem from an unresolved V gene, and the remainder is unexplained. The table for this sample lists about 1 million clones; approximately 72% of them were counted only once. The ten most abundant clones make up roughly 1.4% of the sample. Sequences were obtained from memory CD4+ T cells sorted from blood. The cell subset or site label, read with the paper, signifies: CD45RA-negative fraction. The receptors were sampled from a man between 18 and 29 years old in good health.

The chain uses TRBV5-1 and TRBJ2-7, with TRBD2 matching over 12 bases. The CDR3 runs 16 residues. Germline CDR1 is SGHRS and CDR2 is YFSETQ. J gave up 3 bases and V 4 bases, and 8 bases lay outside the gene matches. For the CDR3, the DNA is TGCGCCAGCAGCCTCGCTAGCGGGGGGGCCGTCTACGAGCAGTACTTC. Its translation is CASSLASGGAVYEQYF.

Points on this clone: Given a much more abundant clone one base away, this may be a read error. This chain connects TRBV5-4 to TRBJ1-2; 9 bases match TRBD1. Trimming took 4 bases from V and 4 from J; bases not matched to a gene: 2. Germline V gives CDR1 SGHNT, CDR2 YYREEE (reference sequence). The length of the CDR3 is 13 residues. The CDR3 DNA sequence: TGTGCCAGCAGCGTGGGACAGGGCTATGGCTACACCTTC. Protein: CASSVGQGYGYTF. Full variable domain (rest looked up from reference TRBV5-4 and TRBJ1-2): ETGVTQSPTHLIKTRGQQVTLRCSSQSGHNTVSWYQQALGQGPQFIFQYYREEENGRGNFPPRFSGLQFPNYSSELNVNALELDDSALYLCASSVGQGYGYTFGSGTRLTVV.

This rearrangement joins TRBV7-2 to TRBJ1-5, with D unclear. Germline-derived CDR1 and CDR2 are SGHTA and FQGNSA. Trimming pared 5 bases from V and 4 bases from J, leaving 9 bases between. The CDR3 has 13 residues. In nucleotides, the CDR3 is TGTGCCAGCAGCCAAGACCTAAATCAGCCCCAGCATTTT. Its protein is CASSQDLNQPQHF.

The chain couples TRBV27 to TRBJ1-5; TRBD1 matches at 7 bases. CDR3 size: 15 residues. Germline V lookup: CDR1 MNHEY, CDR2 SMNVEV (reference sequence). With V trimmed by 6 bases and J by 6 bases, 11 bases remained unmatched. The DNA for the CDR3 is TGTGCCAGCAGACTCTCGGGACAGACCCGTCAGCCCCAGCATTTT. Its protein is CASRLSGQTRQPQHF.

The CDR3 nucleotides read TGCAGCGTCCCCTCGCCCCTAGACTATGCGGGAACGGGCGGGGAGCTGTTTTTT. This sequence encodes CSVPSPLDYAGTGGELFF. This sequence joins TRBV29-1 and TRBJ2-2; TRBD2 might be the D (6 bases). The germline V and J ends were trimmed by 6 bases and 7 bases, with 30 bases remaining between them. The CDR3 extends over 18 amino acids. CDR1 and CDR2 from the germline V gene are SQVTM and ANQGSEA.

V is TRBV5-4 and J is TRBJ1-6; no reliable D call. Germline V gene data show CDR1 as SGHNT and CDR2 as YYREEE (reference sequence). The CDR3 length is 14 residues. The ends were cut back, 0 bases at V and 7 bases at J, with 8 bases in the middle. The CDR3 spells CASSLEYTNSPLHF. The DNA of the CDR3 is TGTGCCAGCAGCTTGGAATATACCAATTCACCCCTCCACTTT.

The chain employs TRBV11-2 and TRBJ2-5; 13 bases map to TRBD2. V was pared by 2 bases and J by 1 base, with 4 bases of the junction left unmatched. Germline assignment: CDR1 SGHAT and CDR2 FQNNGV. The CDR3 covers 17 residues. The DNA of the CDR3 is TGTGCCAGCAGCTTAACCGGGACTAGCGGGACCCAAGAGACCCAGTACTTC. Amino acid sequence: CASSLTGTSGTQETQYF.

The chain recombines TRBV19 with TRBJ2-5, with 8 bases fitting TRBD1. V gave up 5 bases and J gave up 1 base; unmatched junction bases: 9. The germline V gene encodes CDR1 LNHDA and CDR2 SQIVND (reference sequence). CDR3 size: 16 residues. The DNA of the CDR3 is TGTGCCAGTAGTGACACCGGGACAGGAACCCAAGAGACCCAGTACTTC. Residues: CASSDTGTGTQETQYF.

The chain uses TRBV11-2 and TRBJ2-7; TRBD1 matches at 7 bases. Germline V gives CDR1 SGHAT, CDR2 FQNNGV. The CDR3 is 18 residues long. Trimming at V came to 4 bases and at J to 2 bases, leaving 17 bases not matched to a gene. The DNA of the CDR3 is TGTGCCAGCAGCTCGATCGTGCTAATCAGGGGGTCCCCCTACGAGCAGTACTTC. It is translated as CASSSIVLIRGSPYEQYF.

Notes on this clone: Other DNA sequences in this sample translate to the same CDR3. This chain joins TRBV18 and TRBJ1-2, with D unresolved. V lost 2 bases and J lost 2, with 6 bases in between. The CDR3 covers 13 residues. Germline assignment: CDR1 KGHSH and CDR2 LQKENI. CDR3 DNA sequence: TGTGCCAGCTCACCAGGTACCAACTATGGCTACACCTTC. Translation gives CASSPGTNYGYTF.